These 25 T cell receptor beta chains share one sample of origin, sequenced in a study of beta chain features in type 1 diabetes. The study reverse transcribed the entire isolated RNA, so it sequenced expressed TCRB transcripts. The repertoire was sequenced with immunoSEQ multiplex PCR; TCRdb's copy has only in-frame clones and lacks some. This table holds hundreds of thousands of clones, 15% to 19% found once. The sequencing sample was made of naive CD4+ T cells from blood. The receptors come from a man between 18 and 29 years old in good health.

This clone was detected a few times. The V gene is TRBV7-8, the J gene TRBJ2-5; D unclear. This CDR3 spans 13 amino acids. The ends were cut back, 0 bases at V and 5 bases at J, with 7 bases in the middle. Germline CDR1 reads SGHVS; CDR2 reads FQNEAQ. The CDR3 bases are TGTGCCAGCAGCTTAGCCGTCGGGGAGACCCAGTACTTC. Translating gives CASSLAVGETQYF.

This clone was counted only a few times. This chain links TRBV9 with TRBJ2-1; D gene uncertain. CDR1 and CDR2 from the germline V gene are SGDLS and YYNGEE. The CDR3 contains 18 residues. Deletions cut 4 bases from V and 5 bases from J, with 25 bases between. The CDR3 DNA is TGTGCCAGCAGCCCTCGTTTGGGCTTACGATCCCCCCACAATGAGCAGTTCTTC. Its translation: CASSPRLGLRSPHNEQFF.

This chain links TRBV27 with TRBJ2-7; possibly TRBD2 for D (6 bases). Trimming stripped 7 bases from V and 3 bases from J, with 25 bases between. Germline CDR1 and CDR2: MNHEY and SMNVEV (reference sequence). This CDR3 region has 17 residues. The CDR3 nucleotides are TGTGCCAGCAAACTGGTATCTAACGGGGGTAATCGCTACGAGCAGTACTTC. It encodes CASKLVSNGGNRYEQYF.

This clone was detected a few times. V usage is TRBV2 and J usage is TRBJ1-1; the match to TRBD1 covers 8 bases. Germline-derived CDR1 and CDR2 are SNHLY and FYNNEI. This CDR3 has 14 amino acids. J was trimmed by 4 bases and V by 5 bases; bases with no gene match: 6. CDR3 in amino acids: CASSSDRAGTEAFF. The CDR3 DNA reads as TGTGCCAGCAGTTCGGACAGGGCGGGCACTGAAGCTTTCTTT.

This clone was counted a few times. At one end the junction does not follow the germline gene, possibly because of a read error. The chain uses TRBV7-7 and TRBJ2-1; possible D gene TRBD1, 5 bases. Looked up from germline, CDR1 is SSHAT and CDR2 is FNYEAQ (reference sequence). This CDR3 is 15 amino acids long. The CDR3 DNA follows: TGTGCTAGCAGCTGGGGTAGGGGTGGTGGCAATGAGCAGTTCTTC. This sequence encodes CASSWGRGGGNEQFF.

A few counts support this clone. The chain combines TRBV19 with TRBJ1-5; tentative D call: TRBD1 (6 bases). The germline V and J ends were trimmed by 6 bases and 5 bases, with 17 bases remaining between them. There are 15 residues in the CDR3. Per the germline V gene, CDR1 is LNHDA and CDR2 is SQIVND (reference sequence). CDR3 sequence reads: CASSSHRVGDQPQHF. The CDR3 DNA sequence: TGTGCCAGTAGCTCTCACAGGGTTGGGGATCAGCCCCAGCATTTT.

The chain joins TRBV29-1 to TRBJ2-3; D call uncertain. V lost 7 bases to trimming and J lost 3 bases, with 8 bases between them. Germline V lookup: CDR1 SQVTM, CDR2 ANQGSEA. This CDR3 spans 11 amino acids. In DNA, the CDR3 is TGCAGCGGGACCGAGACAGATACGCAGTATTTT. Translated: CSGTETDTQYF.

This clone has only a few counts. The CDR3 DNA is TGTGCCAGCTCACAAGGGACAGGAGCCCATCAGCCCCAGCATTTT. It specifies CASSQGTGAHQPQHF. The chain has TRBV18 and TRBJ1-5, with 8 bases identical to TRBD1. There are 15 residues in the CDR3. J was trimmed by 5 bases and V by 4 bases; bases with no gene match: 7. Germline V gives CDR1 KGHSH, CDR2 LQKENI.

This clone was seen a few times. The J gene is TRBJ2-5, the V gene TRBV9; 9 nucleotides line up with TRBD2. V lost 3 bases and J lost 5; bases outside the gene matches: 11. CDR1 and CDR2 (germline): SGDLS, YYNGEE. The CDR3 contains 16 residues. The CDR3 coding sequence is TGTGCCAGCAGCGAAGACTTGCGGGGGGGCAGTGAGACCCAGTACTTC. Its protein product is CASSEDLRGGSETQYF.

The CDR3 reads CAISLTSGGAVDTQYF. In DNA, the CDR3 is TGTGCCATCAGCCTGACTAGCGGGGGGGCCGTAGATACGCAGTATTTT. The rearrangement joins TRBV10-3 to TRBJ2-3; TRBD2 agrees at 14 bases. The junction had 7 bases not matched to a gene; V was cut back by 6 bases and J by 5 bases. Germline V gene lookup returns CDR1 ENHRY and CDR2 SYGVKD. CDR3 size: 16 residues.

This clone was found a few times. The J gene is TRBJ1-1, the V gene TRBV7-9; D gene uncertain. V dropped 3 bases and J dropped 4 bases, with 9 bases sitting between them. The germline gives CDR1 SEHNR, CDR2 FQNEAQ (reference sequence). The CDR3 is 13 residues long. The CDR3 region is CASSFRQTTEAFF. Here the CDR3 DNA reads TGTGCCAGCAGCTTTCGTCAGACCACTGAAGCTTTCTTT.

This clone was detected only a few times. The genes are TRBV7-9 and TRBJ1-3, with TRBD1 as a possible D gene (6 bases). This CDR3 is 15 amino acids long. The ends were cut back, 3 bases at V and 4 bases at J, with 13 bases in the middle. From germline, CDR1 is SEHNR and CDR2 FQNEAQ (reference sequence). The CDR3 nucleotides are TGTGCCAGCAGCTTTCTCAGGGGAGGAGGAAACACCATATATTTT. Translated: CASSFLRGGGNTIYF.

J is TRBJ1-2 and V is TRBV4-3; D is possibly TRBD1 (5 bases). V dropped 0 bases and J dropped 4 bases, with 21 bases sitting between them. CDR1 LGHNA and CDR2 YSLEER come from the germline V gene. The CDR3 covers 18 residues. Here the CDR3 reads CASSQDGLGDPPSYGYTF. DNA of the CDR3: TGCGCCAGCAGCCAAGATGGGTTAGGGGATCCCCCGAGCTATGGCTACACCTTC.

This clone was counted a few times. This rearrangement joins TRBV10-3 to TRBJ2-1; D call uncertain. Germline CDR1 and CDR2: ENHRY and SYGVKD. The CDR3 length is 16 residues. Trimming left V 5 bases short and J 7 bases short, with 21 bases between. CDR3: CAISQPWTLGSNEQFF. CDR3 DNA sequence: TGTGCCATCAGTCAACCCTGGACCCTCGGCTCGAATGAGCAGTTCTTC.

This sequence joins TRBV30 and TRBJ2-1; TRBD2 matches 12 bases. Germline-derived CDR1 and CDR2 are GTSNPN and SVGIG (reference sequence). CDR3 length: 20 residues. Unmatched junction bases numbered 16, after V lost 3 bases and J lost 1 base. CDR3 sequence (DNA): TGTGCCTGGAGGACATACCTAGCGGGGGGGCGTCTCGGGTCCTACAATGAGCAGTTCTTC. Protein sequence: CAWRTYLAGGRLGSYNEQFF.

V and J are TRBV28 and TRBJ2-7, with D hard to call. V shed 3 bases and J shed 3 bases, with 9 bases lying between them. The germline gives CDR1 MDHEN, CDR2 SYDVKM. This CDR3 spans 13 amino acids. The CDR3 protein is CASSFTRRYEQYF. The CDR3 region has the DNA TGTGCCAGCAGTTTTACCAGGCGCTACGAGCAGTACTTC.

A few counts support this clone. This chain connects TRBV5-1 to TRBJ2-5; 8 bases map to TRBD1. Germline CDR1 SGHRS, CDR2 YFSETQ. V shed 0 bases, J shed 5 bases, and the junction held 12 bases outside the gene matches. The CDR3 loop spans 17 amino acids. CDR3 DNA: TGCGCCAGCAGCTTGGAAAGGGCAGGGGGCACGTCGGAGACCCAGTACTTC. It codes for CASSLERAGGTSETQYF.

This clone was observed a few times. The CDR3 loop is CASRHFQGNQPQHF. For the CDR3, the DNA is TGTGCCAGCAGACATTTTCAGGGTAATCAGCCCCAGCATTTT. This chain links TRBV14 with TRBJ1-5, with D possibly TRBD1 on 5 matching bases. The CDR3 covers 14 residues. Trimming removed 6 bases at V and 4 bases at J, with 13 bases between. Germline CDR1 SGHDN, CDR2 FVKESK.

The J gene is TRBJ1-1, the V gene TRBV7-3; D may be TRBD1 (5 bases). With 6 bases removed from V and 4 bases from J, the gap between germline ends came to 18 bases. The CDR3 is made up of 15 amino acids. CDR1 and CDR2 (germline): SGHTA, FQGTGA. The CDR3 sequence is CASRLSGARGTEAFF. CDR3 sequence (DNA): TGTGCCAGCAGACTAAGCGGGGCTCGTGGCACTGAAGCTTTCTTT.

The V call is TRBV7-9, the J call TRBJ1-1; D unresolved. The CDR3 extends over 15 amino acids. V was trimmed by 5 bases and J by 1 base, leaving 14 bases between them. Germline CDR1 SEHNR, CDR2 FQNEAQ (reference sequence). The CDR3: CASSPLWGANTEAFF. In DNA, the CDR3 is TGTGCCAGCAGCCCCCTGTGGGGAGCGAACACTGAAGCTTTCTTT.

The chain joins TRBV2 to TRBJ2-1; 7 bases agree with TRBD2. Germline values: CDR1 SNHLY, CDR2 FYNNEI. The V segment lost 4 bases and the J segment 0 bases; nucleotides outside the gene matches: 6. The CDR3 length is 16 residues. The chain's CDR3 is CASSAERGLSYNEQFF. The CDR3, as DNA: TGTGCCAGCAGTGCCGAGCGGGGCCTCTCCTACAATGAGCAGTTCTTC.

The table lists this clone with a few counts. The chain employs TRBV11-2 and TRBJ2-7, with unresolved D. Germline V gene sequence: CDR1 SGHAT, CDR2 FQNNGV. This CDR3 region has 11 residues. Trimming removed 6 bases from V and 1 base from J, with 4 bases in between. The CDR3 spells CASRQSYEQYF. The CDR3 DNA sequence: TGTGCCAGCAGACAATCCTACGAGCAGTACTTC.

The J gene is TRBJ1-4, the V gene TRBV7-9; TRBD1 matches 8 bases. J lost 7 bases, V lost 2 bases, and 3 bases had no gene match. The CDR3 has 14 residues. Germline CDR1 and CDR2: SEHNR and FQNEAQ (reference sequence). The CDR3, as DNA: TGTGCCAGCAGCTTACAGGGGGCGTTTGAAAAACTGTTTTTT. Translated: CASSLQGAFEKLFF.

This clone came up a few times. This rearrangement joins TRBV7-2 to TRBJ2-7; the D is unclear. The CDR3 totals 14 residues. The germline CDR1 and CDR2 sequences are SGHTA and FQGNSA. V was clipped by 5 bases and J by 1 base, with 12 bases between them. The chain's CDR3 is CASSRLGMSYEQYF. The CDR3 DNA reads as TGTGCCAGCAGCAGGCTAGGCATGTCCTACGAGCAGTACTTC.

This clone turned up a few times. V gene TRBV4-3 combines with J gene TRBJ1-2; D possibly corresponds to TRBD1 (5 bases). This CDR3 contains 14 residues. Looked up from germline, CDR1 is LGHNA and CDR2 is YSLEER. Trimming took off 0 bases at V and 5 bases at J, with 10 bases between the two ends. The CDR3 DNA sequence: TGCGCCAGCAGCCAAGAACGCAGGGTTTATGGCTACACCTTC. This translates into CASSQERRVYGYTF.